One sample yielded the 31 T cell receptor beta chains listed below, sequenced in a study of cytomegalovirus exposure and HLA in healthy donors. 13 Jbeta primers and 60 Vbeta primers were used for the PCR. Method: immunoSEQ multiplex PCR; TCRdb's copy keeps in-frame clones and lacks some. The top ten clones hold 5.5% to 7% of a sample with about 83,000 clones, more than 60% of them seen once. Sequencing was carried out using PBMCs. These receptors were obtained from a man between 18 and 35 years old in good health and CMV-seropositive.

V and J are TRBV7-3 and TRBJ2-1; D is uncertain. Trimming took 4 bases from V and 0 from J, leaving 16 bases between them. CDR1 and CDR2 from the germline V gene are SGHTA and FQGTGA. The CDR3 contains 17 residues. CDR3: CASSSHGSPSSYNEQFF. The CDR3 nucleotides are TGTGCCAGCAGCTCCCACGGGTCTCCCAGCTCCTACAATGAGCAGTTCTTC.

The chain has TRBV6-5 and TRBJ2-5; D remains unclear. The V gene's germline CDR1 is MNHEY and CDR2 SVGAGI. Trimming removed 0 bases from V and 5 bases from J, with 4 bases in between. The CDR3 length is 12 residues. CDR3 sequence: CASSYSRETQYF. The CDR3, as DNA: TGTGCCAGCAGTTACTCGCGGGAGACCCAGTACTTC.

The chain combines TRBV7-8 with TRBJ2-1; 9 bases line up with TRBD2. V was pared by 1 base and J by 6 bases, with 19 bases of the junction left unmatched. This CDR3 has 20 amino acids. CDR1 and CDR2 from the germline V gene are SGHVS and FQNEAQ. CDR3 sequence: CASSLVPGRASGILGNEQFF. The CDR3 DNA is TGTGCCAGCAGCTTAGTCCCGGGACGGGCTAGCGGGATTCTTGGCAATGAGCAGTTCTTC.

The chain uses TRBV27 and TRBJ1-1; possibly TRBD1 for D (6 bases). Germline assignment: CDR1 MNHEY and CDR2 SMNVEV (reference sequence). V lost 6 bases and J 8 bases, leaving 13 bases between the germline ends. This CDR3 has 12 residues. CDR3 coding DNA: TGTGCCAGCAGCACGACAGGCACAGAAGCTTTCTTT. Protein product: CASSTTGTEAFF.

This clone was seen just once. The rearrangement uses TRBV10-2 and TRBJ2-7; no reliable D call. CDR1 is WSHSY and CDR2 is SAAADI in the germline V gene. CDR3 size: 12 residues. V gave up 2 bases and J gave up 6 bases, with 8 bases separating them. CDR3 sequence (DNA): TGCGCCAGCAGTGAGCCTTACAGCGAGCAGTACTTC. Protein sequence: CASSEPYSEQYF.

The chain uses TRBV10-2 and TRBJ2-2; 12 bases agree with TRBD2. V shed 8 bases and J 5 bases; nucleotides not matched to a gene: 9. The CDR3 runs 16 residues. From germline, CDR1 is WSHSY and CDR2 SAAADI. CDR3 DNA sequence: TGCGCCAGCTGGGCAGCTAGCGGGGGGGGAACCGGGGAGCTGTTTTTT. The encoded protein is CASWAASGGGTGELFF.

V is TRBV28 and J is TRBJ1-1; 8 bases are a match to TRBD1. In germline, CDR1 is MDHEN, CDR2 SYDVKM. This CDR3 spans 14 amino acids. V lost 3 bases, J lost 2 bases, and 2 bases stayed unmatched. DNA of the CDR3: TGTGCCAGCAGTTTTCCAGGGGGCAACACTGAAGCTTTCTTT. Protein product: CASSFPGGNTEAFF.

The CDR3 is CRAGGGLLGDNEQFF. CDR3 sequence (DNA): TGCAGGGCTGGGGGAGGGCTCCTGGGGGACAATGAGCAGTTCTTC. The chain carries TRBV29-1 and TRBJ2-1; 7 nucleotides line up with TRBD2. The CDR3 length is 15 residues. Germline V lookup: CDR1 SQVTM, CDR2 ANQGSEA.

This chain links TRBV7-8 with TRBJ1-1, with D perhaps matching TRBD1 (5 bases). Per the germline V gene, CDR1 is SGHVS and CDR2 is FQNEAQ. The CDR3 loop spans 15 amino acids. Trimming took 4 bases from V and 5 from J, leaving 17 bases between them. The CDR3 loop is CASSSTSYTGTEAFF. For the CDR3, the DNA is TGTGCCAGCAGCTCGACTAGTTATACAGGAACTGAAGCTTTCTTT.

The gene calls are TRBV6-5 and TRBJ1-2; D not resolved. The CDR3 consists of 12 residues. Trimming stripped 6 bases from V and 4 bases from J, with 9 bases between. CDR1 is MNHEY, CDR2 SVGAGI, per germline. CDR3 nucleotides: TGTGCCAGCAGAGAGAACTTCTATGGCTACACCTTC. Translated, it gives CASRENFYGYTF.

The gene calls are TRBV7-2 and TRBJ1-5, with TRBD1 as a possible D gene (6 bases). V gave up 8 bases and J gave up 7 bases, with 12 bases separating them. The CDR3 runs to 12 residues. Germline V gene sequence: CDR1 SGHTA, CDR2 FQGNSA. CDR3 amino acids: CASRDMDQPQHF. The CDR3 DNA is TGTGCCAGCCGGGACATGGACCAGCCCCAGCATTTT.

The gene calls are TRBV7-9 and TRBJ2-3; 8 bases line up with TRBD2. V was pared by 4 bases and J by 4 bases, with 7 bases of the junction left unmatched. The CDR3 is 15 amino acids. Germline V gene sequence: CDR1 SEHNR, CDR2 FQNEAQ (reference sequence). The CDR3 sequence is CASSSGTSYSDTQYF. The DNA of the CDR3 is TGTGCCAGCAGCTCCGGGACTAGTTATTCAGATACGCAGTATTTT.

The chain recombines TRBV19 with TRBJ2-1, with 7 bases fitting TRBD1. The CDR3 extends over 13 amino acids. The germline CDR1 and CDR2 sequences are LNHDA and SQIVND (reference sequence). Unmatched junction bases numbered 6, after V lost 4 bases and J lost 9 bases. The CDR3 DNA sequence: TGTGCCAGTAGTACAACAGGGGTAAGTGAGCAGTTCTTC. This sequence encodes CASSTTGVSEQFF.

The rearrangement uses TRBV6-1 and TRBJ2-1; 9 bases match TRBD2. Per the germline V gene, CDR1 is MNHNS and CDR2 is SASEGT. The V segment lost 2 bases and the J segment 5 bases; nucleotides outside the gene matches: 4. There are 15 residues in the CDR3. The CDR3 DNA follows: TGTGCCAGCAGTGAAACCGCTAGCGGGAACAATGAGCAGTTCTTC. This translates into CASSETASGNNEQFF.

In DNA form, the CDR3 reads TGTGCCAGCAGTTTAGGACAGGTGAACACTGAAGCTTTCTTT. The encoded protein is CASSLGQVNTEAFF. V is TRBV27 and J is TRBJ1-1, with 7 bases aligning to TRBD1. Unmatched junction bases numbered 0, after V lost 2 bases and J lost 0 bases. CDR1 is MNHEY, CDR2 SMNVEV, per germline (reference sequence). CDR3 size: 14 residues.

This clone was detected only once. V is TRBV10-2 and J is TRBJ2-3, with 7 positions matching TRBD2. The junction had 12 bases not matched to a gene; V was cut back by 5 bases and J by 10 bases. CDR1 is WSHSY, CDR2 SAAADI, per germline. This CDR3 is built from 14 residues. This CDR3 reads CASSLGSGISAQYF. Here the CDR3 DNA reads TGCGCCAGCAGTCTCGGAAGCGGGATATCGGCGCAGTATTTT.

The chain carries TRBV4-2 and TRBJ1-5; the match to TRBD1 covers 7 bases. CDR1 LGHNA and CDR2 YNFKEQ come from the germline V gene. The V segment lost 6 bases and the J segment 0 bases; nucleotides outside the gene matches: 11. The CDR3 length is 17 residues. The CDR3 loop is CASSITGDFISNQPQHF. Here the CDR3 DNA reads TGTGCCAGCAGTATAACAGGGGACTTCATTAGCAATCAGCCCCAGCATTTT.

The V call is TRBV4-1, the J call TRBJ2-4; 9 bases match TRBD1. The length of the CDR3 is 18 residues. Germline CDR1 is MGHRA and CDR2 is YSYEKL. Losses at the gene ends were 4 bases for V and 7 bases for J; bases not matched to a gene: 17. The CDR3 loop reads CASSLGVTGGRNLNIQYF. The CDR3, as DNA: TGCGCCAGCAGCCTCGGCGTCACAGGGGGCCGGAATTTGAACATTCAGTACTTC.

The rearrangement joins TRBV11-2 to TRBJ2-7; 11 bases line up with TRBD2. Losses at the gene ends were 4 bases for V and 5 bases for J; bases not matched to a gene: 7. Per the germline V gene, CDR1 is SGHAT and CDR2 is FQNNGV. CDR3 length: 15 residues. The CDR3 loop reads CASSSGLAELNEQYF. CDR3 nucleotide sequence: TGTGCCAGCAGCTCGGGACTAGCGGAGTTAAACGAGCAGTACTTC.

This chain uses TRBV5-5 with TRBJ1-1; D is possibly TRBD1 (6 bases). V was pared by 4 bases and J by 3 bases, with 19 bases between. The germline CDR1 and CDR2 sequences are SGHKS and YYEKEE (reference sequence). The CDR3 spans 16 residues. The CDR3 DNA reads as TGTGCCAGCAGCACCAGGGGCGGTGATAGAGACACTGAAGCTTTCTTT. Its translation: CASSTRGGDRDTEAFF.

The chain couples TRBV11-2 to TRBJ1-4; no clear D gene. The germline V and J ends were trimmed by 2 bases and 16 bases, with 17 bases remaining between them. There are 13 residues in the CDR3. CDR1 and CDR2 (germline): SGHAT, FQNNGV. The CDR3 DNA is TGTGCCAGCAGCTTAAATAATGGCCGGGATCCGTTTTTT. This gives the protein CASSLNNGRDPFF.

The CDR3 spells CASSQVTHEQFF. The CDR3 DNA is TGCGCCAGCAGCCAGGTTACCCATGAGCAGTTCTTC. The chain recombines TRBV5-1 with TRBJ2-1, with D unresolved. Trimming took off 4 bases at V and 8 bases at J, with 10 bases between the two ends. The CDR3 contains 12 residues. Germline CDR1 and CDR2: SGHRS and YFSETQ.

DNA of the CDR3: TGCGCCAGCAGCCGGGACTCCGCGGAGACCCAGTACTTC. Translated, it gives CASSRDSAETQYF. The chain joins TRBV4-1 to TRBJ2-5; D possibly corresponds to TRBD2 (6 bases). Between the trimmed V and J ends, which lost 4 bases and 5 bases, there was a span of 11 bases. Germline CDR1 and CDR2: MGHRA and YSYEKL. This CDR3 has 13 residues.

In nucleotides, the CDR3 is TGCGCCAGCAGTACCGGGACTAGCGGAAATACGCAGTATTTT. Translated: CASSTGTSGNTQYF. J is TRBJ2-3 and V is TRBV5-1; TRBD2 agrees at 11 bases. The germline V gene encodes CDR1 SGHRS and CDR2 YFSETQ. Losses at the gene ends were 5 bases for V and 7 bases for J; bases not matched to a gene: 6. CDR3 length: 14 amino acids.

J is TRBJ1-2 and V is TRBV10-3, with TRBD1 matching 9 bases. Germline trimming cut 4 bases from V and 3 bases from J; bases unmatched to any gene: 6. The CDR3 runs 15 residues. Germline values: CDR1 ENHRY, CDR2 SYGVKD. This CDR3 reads CAISVSDRGDYGYTF. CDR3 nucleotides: TGTGCCATCAGTGTGTCGGACAGGGGAGACTATGGCTACACCTTC.

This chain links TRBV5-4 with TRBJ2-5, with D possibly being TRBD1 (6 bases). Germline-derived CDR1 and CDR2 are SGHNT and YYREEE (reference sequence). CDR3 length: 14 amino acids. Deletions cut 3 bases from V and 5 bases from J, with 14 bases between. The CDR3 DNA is TGTGCCAGCAGCTACAGGGCTACTAAGGAGACCCAGTACTTC. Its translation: CASSYRATKETQYF.

The CDR3: CASSLDRASEQYF. For the CDR3, the DNA is TGCGCCAGCAGCTTGGACAGGGCGTCCGAGCAGTACTTC. The chain uses TRBV5-1 and TRBJ2-7, with a tentative D call TRBD1 (6 bases). Germline V gene sequence: CDR1 SGHRS, CDR2 YFSETQ. Trimming shortened V by 0 bases and J by 6 bases, and 10 bases separated the two germline ends. This CDR3 is built from 13 residues. Complete variable domain (other parts from reference TRBV5-1 and TRBJ2-7): KAGVTQTPRYLIKTRGQQVTLSCSPISGHRSVSWYQQTPGQGLQFLFEYFSETQRNKGNFPGRFSGRQFSNSRSEMNVSTLELGDSALYLCASSLDRASEQYFGPGTRLTVT.

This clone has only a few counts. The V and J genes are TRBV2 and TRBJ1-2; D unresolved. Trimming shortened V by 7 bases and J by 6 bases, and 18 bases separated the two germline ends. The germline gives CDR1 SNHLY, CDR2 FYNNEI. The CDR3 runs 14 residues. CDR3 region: CASINPDFGDGYTF. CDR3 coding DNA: TGTGCCAGCATCAACCCAGACTTCGGCGATGGCTACACCTTC.

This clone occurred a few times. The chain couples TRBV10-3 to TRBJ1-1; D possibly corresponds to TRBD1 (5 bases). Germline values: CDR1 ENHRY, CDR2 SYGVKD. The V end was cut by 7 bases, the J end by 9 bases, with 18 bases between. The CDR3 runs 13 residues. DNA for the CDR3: TGTGCCATCACTGACAGACAAACTCCCAAAGCTTTCTTT. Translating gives CAITDRQTPKAFF.

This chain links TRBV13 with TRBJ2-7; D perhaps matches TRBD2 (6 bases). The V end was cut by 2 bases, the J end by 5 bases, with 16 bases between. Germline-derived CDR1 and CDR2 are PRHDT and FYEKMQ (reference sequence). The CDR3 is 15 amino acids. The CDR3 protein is CASSLHGRGGNEQYF. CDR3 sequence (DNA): TGTGCCAGCAGCTTACACGGGAGAGGCGGGAACGAGCAGTACTTC.

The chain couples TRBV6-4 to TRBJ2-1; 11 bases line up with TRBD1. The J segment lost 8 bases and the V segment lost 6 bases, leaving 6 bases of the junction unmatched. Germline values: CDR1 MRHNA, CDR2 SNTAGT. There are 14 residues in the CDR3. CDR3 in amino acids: CASSRDRGRDEQFF. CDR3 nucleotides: TGTGCCAGCAGCCGGGACAGGGGGAGGGATGAGCAGTTCTTC.